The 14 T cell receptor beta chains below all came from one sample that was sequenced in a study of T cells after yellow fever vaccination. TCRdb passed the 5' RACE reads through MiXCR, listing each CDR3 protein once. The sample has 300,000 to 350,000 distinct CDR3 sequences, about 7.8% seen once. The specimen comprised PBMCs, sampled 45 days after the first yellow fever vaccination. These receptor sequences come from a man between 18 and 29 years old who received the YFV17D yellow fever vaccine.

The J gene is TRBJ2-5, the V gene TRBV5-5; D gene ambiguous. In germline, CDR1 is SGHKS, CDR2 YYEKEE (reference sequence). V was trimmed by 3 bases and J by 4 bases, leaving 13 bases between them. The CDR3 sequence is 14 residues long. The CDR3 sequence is CASSSPWTGETQYF. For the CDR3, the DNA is TGTGCCAGCAGCTCCCCCTGGACGGGAGAGACCCAGTACTTC. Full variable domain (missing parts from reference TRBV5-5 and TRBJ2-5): DAGVTQSPTHLIKTRGQQVTLRCSPISGHKSVSWYQQVLGQGPQFIFQYYEKEERGRGNFPDRFSARQFPNYSSELNVNALLLGDSALYLCASSSPWTGETQYFGPGTRLLVL.

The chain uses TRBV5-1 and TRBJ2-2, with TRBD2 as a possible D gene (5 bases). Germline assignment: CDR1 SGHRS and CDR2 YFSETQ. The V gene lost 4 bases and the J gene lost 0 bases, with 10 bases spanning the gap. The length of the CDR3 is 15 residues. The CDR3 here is CASSPEVTNTGELFF. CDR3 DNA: TGCGCCAGCAGCCCGGAGGTGACGAACACCGGGGAGCTGTTTTTT. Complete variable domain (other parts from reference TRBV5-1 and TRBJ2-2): KAGVTQTPRYLIKTRGQQVTLSCSPISGHRSVSWYQQTPGQGLQFLFEYFSETQRNKGNFPGRFSGRQFSNSRSEMNVSTLELGDSALYLCASSPEVTNTGELFFGEGSRLTVL.

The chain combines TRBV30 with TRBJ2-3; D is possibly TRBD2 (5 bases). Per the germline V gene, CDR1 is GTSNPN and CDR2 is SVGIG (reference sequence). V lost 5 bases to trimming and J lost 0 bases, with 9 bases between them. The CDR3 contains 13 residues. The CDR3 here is CAWETKSTDTQYF. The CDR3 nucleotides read TGTGCCTGGGAGACTAAGAGCACAGATACGCAGTATTTT.

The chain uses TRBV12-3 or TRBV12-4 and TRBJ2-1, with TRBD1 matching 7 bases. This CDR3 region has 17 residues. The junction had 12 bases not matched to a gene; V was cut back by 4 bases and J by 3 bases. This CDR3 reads CASSSRQGNTFYNEQFF. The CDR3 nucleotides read TGTGCCAGCAGTTCACGACAGGGCAATACCTTCTACAATGAGCAGTTCTTC.

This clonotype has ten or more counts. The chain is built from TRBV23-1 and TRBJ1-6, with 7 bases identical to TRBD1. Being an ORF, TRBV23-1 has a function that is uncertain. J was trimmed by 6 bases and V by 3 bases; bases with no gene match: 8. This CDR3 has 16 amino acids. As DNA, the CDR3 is TGCGCCAGCAGTCAGGCGGGACAGCAGGTTAATTCACCCCTCCACTTT. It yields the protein CASSQAGQQVNSPLHF.

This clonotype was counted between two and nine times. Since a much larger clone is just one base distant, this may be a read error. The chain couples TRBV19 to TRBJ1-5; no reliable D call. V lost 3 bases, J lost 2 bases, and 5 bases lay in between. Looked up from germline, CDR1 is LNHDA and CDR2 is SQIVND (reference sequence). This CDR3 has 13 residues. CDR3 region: CASSMAGNQPQHF. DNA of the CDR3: TGTGCCAGTAGTATGGCAGGCAATCAGCCCCAGCATTTT.

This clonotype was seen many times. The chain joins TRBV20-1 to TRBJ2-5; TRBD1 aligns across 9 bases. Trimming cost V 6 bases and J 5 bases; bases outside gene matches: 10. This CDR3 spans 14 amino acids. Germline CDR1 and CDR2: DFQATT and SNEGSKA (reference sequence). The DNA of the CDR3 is TGCAGTGCACCAAGCCCAGGGACAGGGGAGACCCAGTACTTC. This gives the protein CSAPSPGTGETQYF.

The CDR3 reads CASSHTSSGEETQYF. The CDR3 coding sequence is TGTGCCAGCAGTCACACCTCTAGCGGAGAAGAGACCCAGTACTTC. The chain joins TRBV25-1 to TRBJ2-5; 7 bases are shared with TRBD2. The V segment lost 5 bases and the J segment 3 bases; nucleotides outside the gene matches: 9. The CDR3 loop spans 15 amino acids. Germline loops: CDR1 MGHDK, CDR2 SYGVNS.

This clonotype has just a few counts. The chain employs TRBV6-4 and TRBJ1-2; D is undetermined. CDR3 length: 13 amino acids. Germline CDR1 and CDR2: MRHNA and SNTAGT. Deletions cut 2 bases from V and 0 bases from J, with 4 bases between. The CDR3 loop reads CASSDKANYGYTF. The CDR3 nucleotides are TGTGCCAGCAGTGACAAGGCTAACTATGGCTACACCTTC.

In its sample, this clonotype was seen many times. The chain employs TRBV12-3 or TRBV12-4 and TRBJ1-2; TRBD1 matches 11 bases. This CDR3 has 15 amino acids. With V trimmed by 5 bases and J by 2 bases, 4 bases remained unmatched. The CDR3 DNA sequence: TGTGCCAGCAGTCCTAGGACAGGGGGCAACTATGGCTACACCTTC. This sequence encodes CASSPRTGGNYGYTF.

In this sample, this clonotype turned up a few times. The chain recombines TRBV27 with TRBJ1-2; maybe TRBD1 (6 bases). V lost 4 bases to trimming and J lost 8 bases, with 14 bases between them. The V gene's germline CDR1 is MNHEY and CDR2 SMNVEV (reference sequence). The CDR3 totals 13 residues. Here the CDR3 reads CASSSQGIGGYTF. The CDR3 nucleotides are TGTGCCAGCAGTTCCCAGGGGATAGGAGGCTACACCTTC.

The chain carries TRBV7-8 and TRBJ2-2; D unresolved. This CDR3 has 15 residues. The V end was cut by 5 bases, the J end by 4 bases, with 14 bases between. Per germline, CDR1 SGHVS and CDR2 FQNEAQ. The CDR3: CASSPEGRITGELFF. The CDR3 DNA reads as TGTGCCAGCAGCCCAGAAGGGCGAATCACCGGGGAGCTGTTTTTT.

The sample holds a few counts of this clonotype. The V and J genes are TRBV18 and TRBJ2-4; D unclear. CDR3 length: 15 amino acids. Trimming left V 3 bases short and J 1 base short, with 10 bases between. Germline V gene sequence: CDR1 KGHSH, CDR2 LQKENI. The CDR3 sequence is CASSPSSTAKNIQYF. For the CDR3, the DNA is TGTGCCAGCTCACCTTCGAGTACGGCCAAAAACATTCAGTACTTC.

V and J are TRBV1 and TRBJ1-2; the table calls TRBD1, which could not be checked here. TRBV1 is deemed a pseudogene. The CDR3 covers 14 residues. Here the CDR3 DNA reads TGCACCAGCACCCAGGTTAAAGGGGCGAATGGCTACACCTTC. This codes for CTSTQVKGANGYTF.